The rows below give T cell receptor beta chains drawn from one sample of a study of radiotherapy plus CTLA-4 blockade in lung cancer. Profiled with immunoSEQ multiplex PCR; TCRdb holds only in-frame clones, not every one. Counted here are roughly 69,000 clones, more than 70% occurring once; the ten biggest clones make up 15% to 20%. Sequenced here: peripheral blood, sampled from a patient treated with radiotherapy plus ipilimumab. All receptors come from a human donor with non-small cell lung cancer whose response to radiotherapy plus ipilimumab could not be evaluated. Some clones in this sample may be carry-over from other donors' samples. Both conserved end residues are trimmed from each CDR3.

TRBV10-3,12,ATRGPGANQPQH
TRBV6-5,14,ASSYDRQGDRNTIY
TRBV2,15,ASSALAGSIAKNIQY
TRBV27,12,ASGAGGSYNEQF
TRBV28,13,ASAIPGGAYTEAF
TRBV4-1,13,ASSQNGRGDQPQH
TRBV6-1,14,ASSESGQGNNSPLH
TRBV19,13,ASSALGDRGEPQH
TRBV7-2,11,ASSLHRGNEQF
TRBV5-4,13,ASSSGQGAYNEQF
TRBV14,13,ATASGGAYYNEQF
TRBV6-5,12,ASTGGGLSEKLF
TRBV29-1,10,SVEQGMNTQY
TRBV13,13,ASSFEPTISYEQY
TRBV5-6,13,ASSLGQGAYNEQF
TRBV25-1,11,ASRQANTGELF
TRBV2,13,ASGGSGGIPDTQY
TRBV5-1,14,ASSLAGGGSTGELF
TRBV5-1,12,ASSPLSYPYEQY
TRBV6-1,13,ASSQPGTGNYGYT
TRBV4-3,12,ASSQVEGINEQY
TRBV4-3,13,ASSQDWGGRDEQY